This is a list of T cell receptor beta chains from one sample in a study of T cell repertoires in cytomegalovirus infection. No antigen has been identified for these receptors. TCRdb reprocessed the reads via MiXCR and lists one record per CDR3 protein. Here the sample spans about 55,000 distinct CDR3 sequences, about a fifth being singletons. The sample here was CD8+ T cells from cultured PBMCs, taken from culture after CMV antigen stimulation. The receptors come from a human donor in good health (CMV status not recorded). Some clones in this sample may be carry-over from other donors' samples. Each CDR3 is given with its conserved first and last residue. The D gene is left open where the match is weak. Clone size is given for some rows only: seen once, a few or many times, or a class if the clone is expanded.

clone_size | cdr3_length | d_call | j_call | v_call | cdr3_aa | cdr3_nt
few | 13 | NA | TRBJ2-5 | TRBV7-2 | CASSLGSGETQYF | TGTGCCAGCAGCTTAGGGTCGGGGGAGACCCAGTACTTC
NA | 15 | NA | TRBJ2-3 | TRBV9 | CASSASGTSAYTQYF | TGTGCCAGCAGCGCCTCCGGGACTTCCGCATATACGCAGTATTTT
few | 18 | TRBD2 | TRBJ2-1 | TRBV9 | CASSPGRTGHTSHNEQFF | TGTGCCAGCAGCCCCGGGAGGACGGGTCACACGTCCCACAATGAGCAGTTCTTC
few | 14 | NA | TRBJ2-5 | TRBV27 | CASSLARRRETQYF | TGTGCCAGCAGCCTGGCCAGGCGCCGGGAGACCCAGTACTTC
few | 17 | TRBD2 | TRBJ2-1 | TRBV24-1 | CATSDASGRAAFNEQFF | TGTGCCACCAGTGATGCTAGCGGGAGGGCCGCGTTTAATGAGCAGTTCTTC
many | 17 | NA | TRBJ2-3 | TRBV6-1 | CASSRTSRQTSTDTQYF | TGTGCCAGCAGCCGAACCTCCCGACAGACTAGCACAGATACGCAGTATTTT
few | 12 | NA | TRBJ1-2 | TRBV19 | CASSSLTYGYTF | TGTGCCAGTAGTAGTTTAACATATGGCTACACCTTC
NA | 18 | TRBD2 | TRBJ2-1 | TRBV6-2/TRBV6-3 | CASSYDVNGRAAYNEQFF | TGTGCCAGCAGTTACGACGTCAACGGGAGGGCCGCCTACAATGAGCAGTTCTTC
many | 14 | NA | TRBJ2-1 | TRBV10-3 | CAISGVSLDNEQFF | TGTGCCATCAGTGGAGTGTCTTTAGACAATGAGCAGTTCTTC
few | 16 | TRBD2 | TRBJ2-2 | TRBV6-1 | CASGYAGVLNTGELFF | TGTGCCAGCGGATACGCGGGGGTCTTGAACACCGGGGAGCTGTTTTTT
NA | 15 | TRBD2 | TRBJ2-3 | TRBV9 | CASSGGTSGTDTQYF | TGTGCCAGCAGCGGGGGGACTAGCGGCACAGATACGCAGTATTTT
NA | 15 | TRBD2 | TRBJ2-1 | TRBV6-1 | CASSEVGAGGPEQFF | TGTGCCAGCAGTGAAGTCGGAGCGGGAGGGCCTGAGCAGTTCTTC
NA | 16 | NA | TRBJ2-7 | TRBV7-9 | CASSLRDPTKIYEQYF | TGTGCCAGCAGCTTGCGGGATCCCACCAAGATCTACGAGCAGTACTTC
NA | 18 | NA | TRBJ1-3 | TRBV7-9 | CVSSLLLGGETSGNTIYF | TGTGTCAGCAGCTTACTCCTAGGTGGGGAGACCTCTGGAAACACCATATATTTT
NA | 13 | NA | TRBJ1-2 | TRBV27 | CASSLGGAAPYTF | TGTGCCAGCAGTCTAGGGGGGGCCGCCCCGTACACCTTC
few | 15 | NA | TRBJ2-1 | TRBV5-6 | CASSLPYRVGNEQFF | TGTGCCAGCAGCTTACCGTACAGGGTGGGGAATGAGCAGTTCTTC
NA | 16 | TRBD1 | TRBJ2-1 | TRBV7-9 | CASSLRQGALYNEQFF | TGTGCCAGCAGCTTGAGACAGGGGGCGCTTTACAATGAGCAGTTCTTC
few | 13 | TRBD1 | TRBJ1-1 | TRBV7-2 | CASSPQGAAEAFF | TGTGCCAGCAGCCCCCAGGGGGCGGCTGAAGCTTTCTTT
NA | 13 | NA | TRBJ2-5 | TRBV7-6 | CASGERERETQYF | TGTGCCAGCGGGGAAAGGGAGAGGGAGACCCAGTACTTC
NA | 16 | NA | TRBJ2-4 | TRBV6-5 | CASSYSEQWGENIQYF | TGTGCCAGCAGTTACTCGGAGCAGTGGGGGGAAAACATTCAGTACTTC
NA | 19 | TRBD2 | TRBJ2-2 | TRBV7-8 | CASSQLKAKAGGTTGELFF | TGTGCCAGCAGCCAACTCAAAGCAAAGGCGGGGGGCACCACCGGGGAGCTGTTTTTT
NA | 15 | NA | TRBJ2-7 | TRBV12-3/TRBV12-4 | CASSPQRDGFYEQYF | TGTGCCAGCAGCCCTCAAAGGGACGGTTTCTACGAGCAGTACTTC
NA | 12 | NA | TRBJ2-1 | TRBV6-2/TRBV6-3 | CASSYSVDEQFF | TGTGCCAGCAGTTACTCCGTGGATGAGCAGTTCTTC
NA | 17 | NA | TRBJ1-5 | TRBV7-8 | CASSLVGASGRNQPQHF | TGTGCCAGCAGCTTAGTAGGCGCCTCTGGTCGCAATCAGCCCCAGCATTTT
NA | 15 | TRBD1 | TRBJ1-5 | TRBV18 | CASSPAGGGPRPQHF | TGTGCCAGCTCACCAGCAGGGGGGGGCCCACGGCCCCAGCATTTT
NA | 13 | NA | TRBJ1-2 | TRBV28 | CASSHDSGYGYTF | TGTGCCAGCAGTCACGACAGTGGGTATGGCTACACCTTC
NA | 17 | TRBD1 | TRBJ2-6 | TRBV7-9 | CASSLTGGYSGANVLTF | TGTGCCAGCAGCTTAACAGGGGGGTACTCTGGGGCCAACGTCCTGACTTTC
few | 14 | NA | TRBJ2-7 | TRBV6-5 | CASSYSADSYEQYF | TGTGCCAGCAGTTACTCAGCGGACTCCTACGAGCAGTACTTC
many | 17 | TRBD2 | TRBJ2-1 | TRBV7-9 | CASSSGTSGNSYNEQFF | TGTGCCAGCAGCTCAGGGACTAGCGGGAACTCCTACAATGAGCAGTTCTTC
few | 17 | TRBD2 | TRBJ2-5 | TRBV7-2 | CASSHRAGATHRETQYF | TGTGCCAGCAGCCATAGAGCGGGGGCAACCCATCGGGAGACCCAGTACTTC
few | 17 | NA | TRBJ2-3 | TRBV7-2 | CASSASSLGVSTDTQYF | TGTGCCAGCAGCGCCTCTAGCCTCGGCGTAAGCACAGATACGCAGTATTTT
few | 15 | TRBD1 | TRBJ2-7 | TRBV4-3 | CASSQSTGSSYEQYF | TGCGCCAGCAGCCAATCGACAGGGAGCTCCTACGAGCAGTACTTC
few | 12 | NA | TRBJ2-5 | TRBV7-6 | CASRQGQETQYF | TGTGCCAGCAGACAGGGCCAAGAGACCCAGTACTTC
many | 16 | NA | TRBJ1-5 | TRBV28 | CASSPLEGFSNQPQHF | TGTGCCAGCAGTCCCCTGGAGGGGTTTAGCAATCAGCCCCAGCATTTT
many | 16 | TRBD2 | TRBJ2-5 | TRBV7-2 | CASSPTSGRGGETQYF | TGTGCCAGCAGCCCGACTAGCGGGAGAGGAGGAGAGACCCAGTACTTC
NA | 14 | TRBD1 | TRBJ2-7 | TRBV6-5 | CASSYGQGAGEQYF | TGTGCCAGCAGTTACGGGCAGGGGGCTGGGGAGCAGTACTTC
NA | 16 | TRBD1 | TRBJ2-7 | TRBV19 | CASSRSGTGSGNEQYF | TGTGCCAGTAGTAGATCCGGGACAGGGTCCGGGAACGAGCAGTACTTC
few | 14 | TRBD2 | TRBJ2-3 | TRBV12-3/TRBV12-4 | CASSPTSGEDTQYF | TGTGCCAGCAGTCCGACTAGCGGCGAGGATACGCAGTATTTT
NA | 17 | TRBD1 | TRBJ2-6 | TRBV7-6 | CASSLSRDRAGANVLTF | TGTGCCAGCAGCTTAAGCCGGGACAGGGCTGGGGCCAACGTCCTGACTTTC
NA | 16 | NA | TRBJ2-7 | TRBV6-6 | CASRYEGRALVYEQYF | TGTGCCAGCAGATACGAAGGAAGGGCACTCGTCTACGAGCAGTACTTC
NA | 16 | NA | TRBJ2-1 | TRBV7-3 | CASSLRWQGVGDEQFF | TGTGCCAGCAGCTTAAGGTGGCAGGGAGTCGGTGATGAGCAGTTCTTC
NA | 15 | TRBD1 | TRBJ2-1 | TRBV6-8 | CASSPDRGHDNEQFF | TGTGCCAGCAGTCCGGACAGGGGACATGACAATGAGCAGTTCTTC
many | 15 | NA | TRBJ1-1 | TRBV7-2 | CASSLAPGGNTEAFF | TGTGCCAGCAGCTTAGCTCCCGGGGGGAACACTGAAGCTTTCTTT
NA | 12 | NA | TRBJ2-1 | TRBV27 | CASGQGINEQFF | TGTGCCAGCGGGCAGGGAATCAATGAGCAGTTCTTC
NA | 16 | NA | TRBJ2-7 | TRBV6-1 | CASSEASGGGLYEQYF | TGTGCCAGCAGTGAAGCCTCCGGAGGGGGCTTGTACGAGCAGTACTTC
NA | 14 | TRBD2 | TRBJ2-7 | TRBV20-1 | CSARASGRAHEQYF | TGCAGTGCTAGGGCTAGCGGGAGGGCTCACGAGCAGTACTTC
NA | 13 | TRBD2 | TRBJ2-7 | TRBV7-6 | CASSPGEGYEQYF | TGTGCCAGCTCCCCGGGGGAGGGCTACGAGCAGTACTTC